In its sample, the clone carrying this T cell receptor beta chain was seen many times. Its antigen is currently unknown. This specimen belongs to a study of breast tumors, draining lymph nodes, adjacent tissues. Breast cancer patients provided tissue from their axillary draining lymph nodes. Whole-study findings and limits: Tumor repertoires ranked between lymph nodes and nontumor tissue in diversity, with V and J gene preferences.

TCRdb analysed the multiplex PCR reads with MiXCR anew, one entry per CDR3 protein. The table has approximately 210,000 distinct CDR3 sequences, approximately 30% seen once. Trimming removed 4 bases at V and 0 bases at J, with 13 bases between. Germline assignment: CDR1 SGHAT and CDR2 FQNNGV. The CDR3 is made up of 15 amino acids. This rearrangement joins TRBV11-2 to TRBJ2-7, with D possibly TRBD1 on 5 matching bases. The material sequenced was axillary lymph node tissue. The receptor comes from a female donor with breast cancer. Some clones in this sample may be carry-over from other donors' samples. DNA of the CDR3: TGTGCCAGCAGCTCTCGATCAGGGTACTCCTACGAGCAGTACTTC. It encodes CASSSRSGYSYEQYF.